A single sample is the source of the 28 T cell receptor beta chains below, sequenced in a study of T-cell reconstitution after alpha-beta-depleted transplantation in children. Using unique molecular identifiers, the investigators prepared the TCRbeta library. TCRdb analysed the PCR reads with MiXCR anew, one entry per CDR3 protein. Of 440,000 or so distinct CDR3 sequences listed, roughly two fifths are singletons. The specimen comprised PBMCs, sampled before TCRalphabeta/CD19-depleted stem cell transplant. The receptors derive from a girl under 10 years old with aplastic anemia, due to receive a stem cell transplant.

This chain uses TRBV7-9 with TRBJ2-1; D unresolved. The CDR3 length is 16 residues. Trimming shortened V by 7 bases and J by 6 bases, and 22 bases separated the two germline ends. CDR1 SEHNR and CDR2 FQNEAQ come from the germline V gene (reference sequence). DNA of the CDR3: TGTGCCAGCAACGTAGACCGGGCCCCAAGTGCCAATGAGCAGTTCTTC. This encodes CASNVDRAPSANEQFF.

This clonotype was counted at least ten times. This chain links TRBV5-5 with TRBJ1-2; 8 nucleotides align to TRBD1. The CDR3 has 16 amino acids. The V and J ends lost 3 bases and 2 bases, in that order; junction bases with no gene match: 9. Germline V gene sequence: CDR1 SGHKS, CDR2 YYEKEE (reference sequence). This CDR3 is CASSSIFRDRNYGYTF. As DNA, the CDR3 is TGTGCCAGCAGCTCGATATTCCGGGACAGGAACTATGGCTACACCTTC.

The rearrangement uses TRBV7-2 and TRBJ2-2; unclear D gene. The germline CDR1 and CDR2 sequences are SGHTA and FQGNSA. V was trimmed by 3 bases and J by 5 bases, leaving 13 bases between them. There are 15 residues in the CDR3. In DNA form, the CDR3 reads TGTGCCAGCAGCTTCGCCAGACACGGGACCGGGGAGCTGTTTTTT. It specifies CASSFARHGTGELFF.

This clonotype was found a few times. The CDR3: CASSYVAGGSTDTQYF. The CDR3 nucleotides read TGTGCCAGCAGTTACGTAGCGGGAGGAAGCACAGATACGCAGTATTTT. The V call is TRBV6-2 or TRBV6-3, the J call TRBJ2-3; 10 bases fit TRBD2. The germline V gene has CDR1 MNHEY and CDR2 SVGEGT. CDR3 size: 16 residues. V lost 2 bases to trimming and J lost 0 bases; unmatched junction nucleotides: 2.

This clonotype was picked up many times. The CDR3 nucleotides read TGTGCCAGCAGCCCCGGACCCCCCTACGAGCAGTACTTC. This encodes CASSPGPPYEQYF. The chain couples TRBV6-1 to TRBJ2-7; no definite D call. CDR1 is MNHNS, CDR2 SASEGT, per germline. The CDR3 has 13 residues. Trimming removed 6 bases from V and 2 bases from J, with 11 bases in between.

The J gene is TRBJ1-1, the V gene TRBV10-3; a possible D gene is TRBD1 (6 bases). Germline loops: CDR1 ENHRY, CDR2 SYGVKD. Trimming took off 10 bases at V and 11 bases at J, with 23 bases between the two ends. The CDR3 contains 13 residues. The CDR3 DNA reads as TGTGCCACGAAAGAAGGACAGCTACTTGTCGCTTTCTTT. Protein sequence: CATKEGQLLVAFF.

A few counts support this clonotype. The V call is TRBV28, the J call TRBJ1-1; the match to TRBD1 covers 7 bases. Germline values: CDR1 MDHEN, CDR2 SYDVKM. The V and J ends lost 3 bases and 3 bases, in that order; junction bases with no gene match: 7. The CDR3 consists of 15 residues. The CDR3 here is CASSLTGKMDTEAFF. CDR3 sequence (DNA): TGTGCCAGCAGTTTGACAGGGAAGATGGACACTGAAGCTTTCTTT. Complete variable domain (other parts from reference TRBV28 and TRBJ1-1): DVKVTQSSRYLVKRTGEKVFLECVQDMDHENMFWYRQDPGLGLRLIYFSYDVKMKEKGDIPEGYSVSREKKERFSLILESASTNQTSMYLCASSLTGKMDTEAFFGQGTRLTVV.

This chain joins TRBV5-1 and TRBJ1-1; the match to TRBD1 covers 7 bases. CDR3 length equals 12 residues. The germline V gene has CDR1 SGHRS and CDR2 YFSETQ. V dropped 0 bases and J dropped 11; count of bases not matched to a gene: 4. The CDR3 DNA sequence: TGCGCCAGCAGCTTGGAGGGGGCACGGGCTTTCTTT. Protein: CASSLEGARAFF.

The chain links TRBV10-3 to TRBJ1-2; tentative D call: TRBD1 (6 bases). V was trimmed by 6 bases and J by 3 bases, leaving 17 bases between them. From germline, CDR1 is ENHRY and CDR2 SYGVKD. CDR3 length: 15 amino acids. The CDR3 region is CAISLYSGAHYGYTF. DNA of the CDR3: TGTGCCATCAGCTTATATTCGGGGGCTCACTATGGCTACACCTTC.

In its sample, this clonotype was seen a few times. The chain carries TRBV7-9 and TRBJ1-1; D might be TRBD1 (6 bases). The CDR3 covers 15 residues. The germline CDR1 and CDR2 sequences are SEHNR and FQNEAQ (reference sequence). Trimming stripped 3 bases from V and 5 bases from J, with 16 bases between. This CDR3 is CASSFLGAGETEAFF. DNA of the CDR3: TGTGCCAGCAGCTTCCTTGGGGCAGGGGAAACTGAAGCTTTCTTT.

This rearrangement joins TRBV18 to TRBJ2-5, with D perhaps TRBD2 (6 bases). The CDR3 loop spans 15 amino acids. Looked up from germline, CDR1 is KGHSH and CDR2 is LQKENI. The V end was cut by 3 bases, the J end by 4 bases, with 15 bases between. CDR3 sequence reads: CASSPPRRDRETQYF. DNA for the CDR3: TGTGCCAGCTCACCCCCGAGGCGGGATAGAGAGACCCAGTACTTC. Full variable domain (remainder filled in from reference TRBV18 and TRBJ2-5): NAGVMQNPRHLVRRRGQEARLRCSPMKGHSHVYWYRQLPEEGLKFMVYLQKENIIDESGMPKERFSAEFPKEGPSILRIQQVVRGDSAAYFCASSPPRRDRETQYFGPGTRLLVL.

This chain links TRBV29-1 with TRBJ1-1; 7 positions agree with TRBD1. CDR3 length: 12 residues. Germline-derived CDR1 and CDR2 are SQVTM and ANQGSEA. V gave up 7 bases and J gave up 4 bases; unmatched junction bases: 6. The CDR3 loop is CSGRQGVTEAFF. DNA of the CDR3: TGCAGCGGTCGACAGGGAGTCACTGAAGCTTTCTTT.

This clonotype was observed many times. The chain couples TRBV20-1 to TRBJ2-4; no reliable D call. Germline CDR1 and CDR2: DFQATT and SNEGSKA (reference sequence). The germline V and J ends were trimmed by 7 bases and 5 bases, with 9 bases remaining between them. The length of the CDR3 is 11 residues. DNA of the CDR3: TGCAGTGGTCGTCCGCAAAACATTCAGTACTTC. Translation: CSGRPQNIQYF.

This sequence joins TRBV28 and TRBJ2-7; TRBD2 might be the D (5 bases). The CDR3 sequence is 13 residues long. CDR1 and CDR2 (germline): MDHEN, SYDVKM. Trimming removed 6 bases at V and 6 bases at J, with 15 bases between. DNA of the CDR3: TGTGCCAGCAGCCCTATAGGAGGTCCCGAGCAGTACTTC. This encodes CASSPIGGPEQYF.

This clonotype has just a few counts. A much larger clone is a single base away; this may be a read error. The CDR3 nucleotides are TGTGCCAGCACCCCCAAGGGCTACGAGCAGTACTTC. Protein product: CASTPKGYEQYF. The chain carries TRBV7-6 and TRBJ2-7, with no clear D. The CDR3 spans 12 residues. Germline values: CDR1 SGHVS, CDR2 FNYEAQ. V was shortened by 7 bases and J by 3 bases, with 10 bases between the two germline ends.

This clonotype was picked up many times. The chain carries TRBV20-1 and TRBJ1-1; the D gene is possibly TRBD1 (5 bases). Germline V gene sequence: CDR1 DFQATT, CDR2 SNEGSKA (reference sequence). V was cut by 6 bases and J by 1 base, with 18 bases left in between. This CDR3 comprises 15 residues. Here the CDR3 DNA reads TGCAGTGCAAAACAATCGACAGCGGGGAACACTGAAGCTTTCTTT. Its protein is CSAKQSTAGNTEAFF.

This clonotype was found once. The chain is built from TRBV28 and TRBJ2-7; tentatively, D is TRBD1 (7 bases). Trimming stripped 6 bases from V and 3 bases from J, with 15 bases between. Germline values: CDR1 MDHEN, CDR2 SYDVKM. The CDR3 has 14 amino acids. DNA for the CDR3: TGTGCCAGCAGATTCAGCCAGGGGGGCTACGAGCAGTACTTC. Translating it yields CASRFSQGGYEQYF.

This clonotype was seen ten or more times. The V and J genes are TRBV2 and TRBJ2-7; 8 positions agree with TRBD2. The CDR3 spans 15 residues. CDR1 is SNHLY, CDR2 FYNNEI, per germline. J gave up 1 base and V 1 base, and 3 bases lay outside the gene matches. In DNA, the CDR3 is TGTGCCAGCAGTGAAGACGGGAGGGTTTCCTACGAGCAGTACTTC. Encoded protein: CASSEDGRVSYEQYF.

This clonotype came up many times. J is TRBJ2-4 and V is TRBV7-9; D is ambiguous. The CDR3 is 15 amino acids. Trimming removed 3 bases from V and 0 bases from J, with 9 bases in between. CDR1 is SEHNR, CDR2 FQNEAQ, per germline (reference sequence). The CDR3 DNA sequence: TGTGCCAGCAGCTTTTCGGAACTAGCCAAAAACATTCAGTACTTC. Its translation is CASSFSELAKNIQYF.

The chain uses TRBV4-1 and TRBJ1-5, with 9 bases that match TRBD1. The V gene's germline CDR1 is MGHRA and CDR2 YSYEKL. With 0 bases clipped from V and 6 bases from J, the junction kept 9 bases outside the gene matches. This CDR3 has 17 residues. The CDR3: CASSQEGTGISGQPQHF. The CDR3 DNA reads as TGCGCCAGCAGCCAAGAGGGGACAGGGATTTCCGGTCAGCCCCAGCATTTT.

The gene calls are TRBV5-4 and TRBJ2-3, with D maybe TRBD2 (7 bases). Germline V gene lookup returns CDR1 SGHNT and CDR2 YYREEE (reference sequence). V lost 4 bases, J lost 2 bases, and 17 bases lay in between. The CDR3 sequence is 16 residues long. The CDR3 DNA reads TGTGCCAGCAGCCCCCGGCTGCGGGGGCCCACAGATACGCAGTATTTT. This sequence encodes CASSPRLRGPTDTQYF.

The rearrangement joins TRBV30 to TRBJ2-3, with 12 positions matching TRBD2. J gave up 3 bases and V 1 base, and 2 bases lay outside the gene matches. CDR3 length: 15 amino acids. Germline values: CDR1 GTSNPN, CDR2 SVGIG (reference sequence). CDR3 loop: CAWSDGTSGTDTQYF. As DNA, the CDR3 is TGTGCCTGGAGTGACGGGACTAGCGGGACAGATACGCAGTATTTT. The variable domain in full, completed from reference TRBV30 and TRBJ2-3, reads SQTIHQWPATLVQPVGSPLSLECTVEGTSNPNLYWYRQAAGRGLQLLFYSVGIGQISSEVPQNLSASRPQDRQFILSSKKLLLSDSGFYLCAWSDGTSGTDTQYFGPGTRLTVL.

As regards this clonotype: Given a much more abundant clone one base away, this may be a read error. This chain connects TRBV15 to TRBJ1-2, with a tentative D call TRBD1 (6 bases). Looked up from germline, CDR1 is LNHNV and CDR2 is YYDKDF (reference sequence). This CDR3 comprises 12 residues. CDR3 in DNA: TGTGCCACCTCCAGGGGCAGGGATGGCTACCCCTTC. Translated, it gives CATSRGRDGYPF.

A single count supports this clonotype. The chain uses TRBV29-1 and TRBJ1-5, with 8 bases aligning to TRBD1. V lost 4 bases, J lost 10 bases, and 15 bases stayed unmatched. The CDR3 has 15 amino acids. The V gene's germline CDR1 is SQVTM and CDR2 ANQGSEA. Here the CDR3 DNA reads TGCAGCGTTGTTCAGGGGGCGGATGCCTCCCAACCCCAGCATTTT. This encodes CSVVQGADASQPQHF.

This clonotype was seen ten or more times. This sequence joins TRBV20-1 and TRBJ1-1, with D possibly matching TRBD1 (6 bases). Per the germline V gene, CDR1 is DFQATT and CDR2 is SNEGSKA (reference sequence). V was clipped by 5 bases and J by 1 base, with 14 bases between them. The CDR3 runs 14 residues. The CDR3 loop reads CSAPATGWNTEAFF. Written as DNA, the CDR3 is TGCAGTGCTCCCGCAACAGGGTGGAACACTGAAGCTTTCTTT.

This chain uses TRBV28 with TRBJ2-7, with 9 bases that match TRBD1. J gave up 2 bases and V 8 bases, and 10 bases lay outside the gene matches. CDR1 is MDHEN, CDR2 SYDVKM, per germline. The CDR3 is 15 residues long. CDR3 sequence reads: CASRNRDRVAYEQYF. CDR3 DNA: TGTGCCAGCCGAAACCGGGACAGGGTGGCCTACGAGCAGTACTTC. Supplemented by reference TRBV28 and TRBJ2-7, the full variable domain reads DVKVTQSSRYLVKRTGEKVFLECVQDMDHENMFWYRQDPGLGLRLIYFSYDVKMKEKGDIPEGYSVSREKKERFSLILESASTNQTSMYLCASRNRDRVAYEQYFGPGTRLTVT.

This clonotype was seen a few times. V gene TRBV7-2 combines with J gene TRBJ2-1, with 12 bases identical to TRBD1. The CDR3 totals 15 residues. The V and J ends lost 5 bases and 12 bases, in that order; junction bases with no gene match: 11. Germline V gene lookup returns CDR1 SGHTA and CDR2 FQGNSA. In nucleotides, the CDR3 is TGTGCCAGCAGCCTGGGACAGGGGGCCAAGGGGGGGCAGTTCTTC. This codes for CASSLGQGAKGGQFF.

CDR3 sequence: CASSLEEGAKETQYF. The DNA of the CDR3 is TGTGCCAGCAGCTTAGAGGAGGGTGCCAAGGAGACCCAGTACTTC. The rearrangement uses TRBV7-9 and TRBJ2-5; the D gene is possibly TRBD2 (6 bases). The CDR3 is made up of 15 amino acids. Trimming left V 1 base short and J 5 bases short, with 14 bases between. Germline V lookup: CDR1 SEHNR, CDR2 FQNEAQ (reference sequence).